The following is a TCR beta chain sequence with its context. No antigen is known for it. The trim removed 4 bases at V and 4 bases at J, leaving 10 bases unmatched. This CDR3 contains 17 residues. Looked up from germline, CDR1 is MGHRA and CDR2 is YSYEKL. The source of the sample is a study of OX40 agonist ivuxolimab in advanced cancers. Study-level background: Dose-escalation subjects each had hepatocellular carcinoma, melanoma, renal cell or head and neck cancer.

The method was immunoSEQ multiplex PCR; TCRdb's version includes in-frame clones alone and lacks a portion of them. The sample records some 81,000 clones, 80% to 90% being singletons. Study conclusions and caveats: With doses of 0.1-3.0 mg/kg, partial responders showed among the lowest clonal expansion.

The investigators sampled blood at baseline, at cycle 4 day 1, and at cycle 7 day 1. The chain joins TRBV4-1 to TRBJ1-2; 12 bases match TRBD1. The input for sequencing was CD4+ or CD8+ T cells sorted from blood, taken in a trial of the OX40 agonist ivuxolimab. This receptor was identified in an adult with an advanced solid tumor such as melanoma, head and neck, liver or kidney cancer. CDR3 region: CASSPGTGGGWGYGYTF. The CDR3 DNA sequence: TGCGCCAGCAGCCCGGGGACAGGGGGCGGTTGGGGCTATGGCTACACCTTC.